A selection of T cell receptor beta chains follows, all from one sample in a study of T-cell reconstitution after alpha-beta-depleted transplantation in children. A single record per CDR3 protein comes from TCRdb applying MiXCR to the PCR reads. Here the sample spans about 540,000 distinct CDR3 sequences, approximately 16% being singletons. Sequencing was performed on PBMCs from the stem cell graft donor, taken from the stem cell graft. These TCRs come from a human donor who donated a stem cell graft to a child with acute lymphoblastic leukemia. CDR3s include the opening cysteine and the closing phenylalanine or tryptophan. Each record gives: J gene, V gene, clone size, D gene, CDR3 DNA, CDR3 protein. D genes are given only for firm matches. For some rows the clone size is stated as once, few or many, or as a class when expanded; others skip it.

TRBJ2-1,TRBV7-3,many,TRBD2,TGTGCCAGCAGCTTAAATCCCACCGGGACTAGCTTGAACAATGAGCAGTTCTTC,CASSLNPTGTSLNNEQFF
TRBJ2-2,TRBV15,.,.,TGTGCCACCACCACCTTAGACAGGACTCCGAACACCGGGGAGCTGTTTTTT,CATTTLDRTPNTGELFF
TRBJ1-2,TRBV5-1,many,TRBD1,TGTGCCAGCAGTTTAGACAGGGTGGGGGGCTACACCTTC,CASSLDRVGGYTF
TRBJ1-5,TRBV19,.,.,TGTGCCAGTATGCCCAAGGGTTATAGCAATCAGCCCCAGCATTTT,CASMPKGYSNQPQHF
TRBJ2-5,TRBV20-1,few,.,TGCAGTGCGTTCTGGGAGCCCCGGACTGGAGAGACCCAGTACTTC,CSAFWEPRTGETQYF
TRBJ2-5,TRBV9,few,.,TGTGCCAGCAGCGCGAGAGGCGGGGCGGAGACCCAGTACTTC,CASSARGGAETQYF
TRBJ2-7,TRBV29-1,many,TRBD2,TGCAGCGGACTAGCGGGAGATAGCTACGAGCAGTACTTC,CSGLAGDSYEQYF
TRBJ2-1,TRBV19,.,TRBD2,TGTGCCAGCTCCAGGGCTAGCGGGAGTAAGGAGCAGTTCTTC,CASSRASGSKEQFF
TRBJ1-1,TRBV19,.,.,TGTGCCAGTAGTATCGGTACGAACACTGAAGCTTTCTTT,CASSIGTNTEAFF
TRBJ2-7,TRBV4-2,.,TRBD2,TGTGCCAGCAGCCAAGAACTAGCGGGAATCTCCCACTACGAGCAGTACTTC,CASSQELAGISHYEQYF
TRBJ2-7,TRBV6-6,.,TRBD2,TGTGCCAGCAGTTACGGCGGGAGCGAGCAGTACTTC,CASSYGGSEQYF
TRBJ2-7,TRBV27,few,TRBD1,TGTGCCAGCTCCTTGAGGGGGCCGGCCCACGAGCAGTACTTC,CASSLRGPAHEQYF
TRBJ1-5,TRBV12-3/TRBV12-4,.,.,TGTGCCAGCAGTTTATCCCCCTCCGCAGGGCGGGAGGTCAATCAGCCCCAGCATTTT,CASSLSPSAGREVNQPQHF
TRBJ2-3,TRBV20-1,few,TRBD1,TGCAGTGCTCCCAGGGGGAATACGCAGTATTTT,CSAPRGNTQYF
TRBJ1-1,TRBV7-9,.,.,TGTGCCAGCAGCGCCAAGGGAAACACTGAAGCTTTCTTT,CASSAKGNTEAFF
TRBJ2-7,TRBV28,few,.,TGTGCCAGCAGAACGAGCGGGCGTAACTACGAGCAGTACTTC,CASRTSGRNYEQYF
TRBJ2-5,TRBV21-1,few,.,TGTGCCAGCAGCAAATTAGGGACTAGCGGGAGAGAGACCCAGTACTTC,CASSKLGTSGRETQYF
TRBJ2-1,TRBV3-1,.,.,TGTGCCAGCAGCCCCCGGGACGGCTACAATGAGCAGTTCTTC,CASSPRDGYNEQFF
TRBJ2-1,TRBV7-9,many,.,TGTGCCAGCAGCCCTACACCCCAGAATGAGCAGTTCTTC,CASSPTPQNEQFF
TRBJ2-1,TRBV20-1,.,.,TGCAGTGCTGAGGACAGCCCCTCCTACAATGAGCAGTTCTTC,CSAEDSPSYNEQFF
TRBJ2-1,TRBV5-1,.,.,TGCGCCAGCTCCCCCACAGGGATATGGAGCTCCTACAATGAGCAGTTCTTC,CASSPTGIWSSYNEQFF
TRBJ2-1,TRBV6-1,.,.,TGTGCCAGCAGCCCGACTACCGGGATCCTCAATGAGCAGTTCTTC,CASSPTTGILNEQFF
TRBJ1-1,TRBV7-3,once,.,TGTGCCAGCAGCTTGGGTAGTAGGGCAGGGAAGTTGACTGAAGCTTTCTTT,CASSLGSRAGKLTEAFF
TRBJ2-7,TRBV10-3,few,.,TGTGCCATCAGTGGGACGGGCTACGAGCAGTACTTC,CAISGTGYEQYF
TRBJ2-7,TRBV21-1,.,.,TGTGCCAGCAGCGCCCCCCGGGACCCGGGGGACGAGCAGTACTTC,CASSAPRDPGDEQYF
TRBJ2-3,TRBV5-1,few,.,TGCGCCAGCAGCTTGGACCCATCAGCGAGCACAGATACGCAGTATTTT,CASSLDPSASTDTQYF
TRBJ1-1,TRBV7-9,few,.,TGTGCCAGCAGCTTCGCCAGGGGTCCGAGAACTGAAGCTTTCTTT,CASSFARGPRTEAFF
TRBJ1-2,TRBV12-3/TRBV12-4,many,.,TGTGCCAGCAGTTTAGGCGGGGGGCTGAATGGCTACACCTTC,CASSLGGGLNGYTF
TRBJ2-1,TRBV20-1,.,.,TGCAGTGCTAGGGAGGGTTCGACCTACAATGAGCAGTTCTTC,CSAREGSTYNEQFF
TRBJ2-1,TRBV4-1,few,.,TGCGCCAGCAGCCTTCTTAGCGGCGATCTATACAATGAGCAGTTCTTC,CASSLLSGDLYNEQFF
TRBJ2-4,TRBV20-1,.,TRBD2,TGCAGTGCTAGAGATAGAGAGACTAGCGGGAGTATGATAAACATTCAGTACTTC,CSARDRETSGSMINIQYF
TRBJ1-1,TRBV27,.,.,TGTGCCAGCAGTACACAGGTTATGGGTTCCCACGCTTTCTTT,CASSTQVMGSHAFF
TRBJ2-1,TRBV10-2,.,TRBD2,TGCGCCATCTCGACTAGCGCCTACAATGAGCACTTCTTC,CAISTSAYNEHFF
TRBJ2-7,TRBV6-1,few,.,TGTGCCAGCAGCGAAGGGTACACCTACTACGAGCAGTACTTC,CASSEGYTYYEQYF
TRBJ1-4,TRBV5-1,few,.,TGCGCCAGCAGCTTGGCCGGGACGGCGGGAAGTAATGAAAAACTGTTTTTT,CASSLAGTAGSNEKLFF
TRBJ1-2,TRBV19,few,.,TGTGCCAGTAGTGCACCGAAGGCAGGGACCTATGGCTACACCTTC,CASSAPKAGTYGYTF
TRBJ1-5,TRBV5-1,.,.,TGCGCCAGCAGCTTGAGCCGTGGAGAAAATCAGCCCCAGCATTTT,CASSLSRGENQPQHF
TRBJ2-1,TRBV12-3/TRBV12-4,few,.,TGTGCCAGCAGTTTAGGTCACCATGAGCAGTTCTTC,CASSLGHHEQFF
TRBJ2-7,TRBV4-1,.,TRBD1,TGCGCCAGCAGCCCTCCCCCGGGACAGGGGTTATCATACGAGCAGTACTTC,CASSPPPGQGLSYEQYF
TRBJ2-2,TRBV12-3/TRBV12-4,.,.,TGTGCCAGCAGTTATGCTGGGACCGGGGAGCTGTTTTTT,CASSYAGTGELFF
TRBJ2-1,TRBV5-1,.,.,TGCGCCAGCAGGCGATCCGGGCCCATCATAGATGAGCAGTTCTTC,CASRRSGPIIDEQFF
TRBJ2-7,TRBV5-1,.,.,TGCGCCAGCAGCGCAATCTCCTACGAGCAGTACTTC,CASSAISYEQYF
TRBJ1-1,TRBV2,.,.,TGTGCCAGCAGTGAGGTTATGAACACTGAAGCTTTCTTT,CASSEVMNTEAFF
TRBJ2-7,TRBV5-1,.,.,TGCGCCAGCAGCTTGCTCGGAAGCGACTACGAGCAGTACTTC,CASSLLGSDYEQYF
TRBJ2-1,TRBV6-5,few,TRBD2,TGTGCCAGCAGCGTGGAGTTTCCGGGACTAGCGGGAGGGGATGAGCAGTTCTTC,CASSVEFPGLAGGDEQFF
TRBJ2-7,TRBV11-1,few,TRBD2,TGTGCCAGCAGCTACGGGGCCGGGGAGAGACAAGCGGGATACGAGCAGTACTTC,CASSYGAGERQAGYEQYF
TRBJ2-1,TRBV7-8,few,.,TGTGCCAGCAGCTCAGAGGGGGATGAGCAGTTCTTC,CASSSEGDEQFF
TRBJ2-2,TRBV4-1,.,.,TGCGCCAGCAGACAGACAGGCACCGGGGAGCTGTTTTTT,CASRQTGTGELFF
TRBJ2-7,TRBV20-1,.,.,TGCAGTGCTCTAAGGGACATATACTCCTACGAGCAGTACTTC,CSALRDIYSYEQYF
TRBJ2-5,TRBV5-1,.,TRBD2,TGCGCCAGCAGCTTAGCGGGGACTAACAAAGAGACCCAGTACTTC,CASSLAGTNKETQYF
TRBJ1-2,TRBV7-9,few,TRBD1,TGTGCCAGCAAACAGGGGATCGGGGGAGGCTACACCTTC,CASKQGIGGGYTF
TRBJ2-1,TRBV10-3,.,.,TGTGCCATCAGTGAGTCGAATCGGGATAGGTCCCATGAGCAGTTCTTC,CAISESNRDRSHEQFF
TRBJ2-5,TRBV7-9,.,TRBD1,TGTGCCAGCAGCTCATACGGGACAGGGGATAAAGAGACCCAGTACTTC,CASSSYGTGDKETQYF
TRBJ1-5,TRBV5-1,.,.,TGCGCCAGCAGCTTGGAGGGGGAAGACAATCAGCCCCAGCATTTT,CASSLEGEDNQPQHF
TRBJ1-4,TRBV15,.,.,TGTGCCACCAGCAGAGGGGGCGACCCAAATGAAAAACTGTTTTTT,CATSRGGDPNEKLFF
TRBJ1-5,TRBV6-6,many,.,TGTGCCAGCAGTTACGGGGGCAATCAGCCCCAGCATTTT,CASSYGGNQPQHF
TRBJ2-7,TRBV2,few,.,TGTGCCAGCAGTGAAAAGGGGGTGCCGCAGGAGGAGCAGTACTTC,CASSEKGVPQEEQYF
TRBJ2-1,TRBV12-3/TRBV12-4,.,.,TGTGCCAGCAGTTTCCTAGGGGGGTTAACCTACAATGAGCAGTTCTTC,CASSFLGGLTYNEQFF
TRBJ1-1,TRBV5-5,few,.,TGTGCCAGCACCCCTTGGGGGGGAAACACTGAAGCTTTCTTT,CASTPWGGNTEAFF